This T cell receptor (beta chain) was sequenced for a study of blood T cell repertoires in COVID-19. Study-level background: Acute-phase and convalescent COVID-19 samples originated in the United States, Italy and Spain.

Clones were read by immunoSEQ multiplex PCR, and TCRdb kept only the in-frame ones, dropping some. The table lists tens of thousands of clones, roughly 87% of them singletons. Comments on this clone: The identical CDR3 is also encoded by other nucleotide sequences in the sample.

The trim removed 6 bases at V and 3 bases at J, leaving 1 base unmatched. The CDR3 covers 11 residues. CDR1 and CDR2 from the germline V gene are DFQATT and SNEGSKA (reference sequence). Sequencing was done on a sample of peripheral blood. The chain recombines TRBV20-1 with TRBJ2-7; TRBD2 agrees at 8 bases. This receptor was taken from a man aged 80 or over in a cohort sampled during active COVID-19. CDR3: CSARGGYEQYF. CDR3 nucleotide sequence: TGCAGTGCCCGGGGGGGCTACGAGCAGTACTTC.